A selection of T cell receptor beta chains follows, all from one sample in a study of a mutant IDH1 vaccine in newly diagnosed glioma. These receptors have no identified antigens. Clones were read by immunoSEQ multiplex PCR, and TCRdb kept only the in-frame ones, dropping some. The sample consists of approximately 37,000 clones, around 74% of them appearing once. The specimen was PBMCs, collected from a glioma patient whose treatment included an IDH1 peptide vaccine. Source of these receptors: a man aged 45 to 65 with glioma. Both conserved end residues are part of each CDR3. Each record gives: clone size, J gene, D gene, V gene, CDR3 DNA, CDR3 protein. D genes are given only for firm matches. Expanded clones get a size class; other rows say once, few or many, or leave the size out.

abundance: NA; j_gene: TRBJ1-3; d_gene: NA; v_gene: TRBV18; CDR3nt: TGTGCCAGCTCACCAACGGGCGACGTCTCTGGAAACACCATATATTTT; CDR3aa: CASSPTGDVSGNTIYF
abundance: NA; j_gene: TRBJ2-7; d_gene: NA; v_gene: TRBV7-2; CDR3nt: TGTGCCACGACACAAATTACAGGGAACCAGGGGGAGCAGTACTTC; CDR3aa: CATTQITGNQGEQYF
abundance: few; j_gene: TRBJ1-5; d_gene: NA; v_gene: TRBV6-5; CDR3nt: TGTGCCAGCAGTTCGGTGGGCAGTGGCAATCAGCCCCAGCATTTT; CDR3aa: CASSSVGSGNQPQHF
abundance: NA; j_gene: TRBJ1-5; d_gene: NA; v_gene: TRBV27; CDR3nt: TGTGCCAGCAGTTTAGTGGAAGGGCAGCCCCAGCATTTT; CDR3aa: CASSLVEGQPQHF
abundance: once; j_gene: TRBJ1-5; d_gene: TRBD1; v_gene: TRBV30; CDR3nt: TGTGCCGCAGGCCCAGGGGGCAGCAATCAGCCCCAGCATTTT; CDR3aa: CAAGPGGSNQPQHF
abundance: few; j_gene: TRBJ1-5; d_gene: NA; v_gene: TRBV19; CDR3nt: TGTGCCAGTAGTGGCAGGGATCAGCCCCAGCATTTT; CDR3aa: CASSGRDQPQHF
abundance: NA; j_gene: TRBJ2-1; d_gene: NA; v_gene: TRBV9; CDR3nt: TGTGCCAGCAGCGTAGGACCCGTGGGTCACAATGAGCAGTTCTTC; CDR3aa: CASSVGPVGHNEQFF
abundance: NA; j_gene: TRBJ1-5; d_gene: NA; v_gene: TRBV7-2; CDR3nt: TGTGCCAGCAGCCTGACCTACAGGCCCAATCAGCCCCAGCATTTT; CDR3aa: CASSLTYRPNQPQHF
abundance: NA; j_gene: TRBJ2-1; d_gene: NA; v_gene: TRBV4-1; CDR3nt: TGCGCCAGCAGCCCAGGTTCGGGGAATGAGCAGTTCTTC; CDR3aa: CASSPGSGNEQFF
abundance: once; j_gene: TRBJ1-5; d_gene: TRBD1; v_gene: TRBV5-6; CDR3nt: TGTGCCAGCAGCTCGGGAACAGGGGCTAGCAATCAGCCCCAGCATTTT; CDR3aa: CASSSGTGASNQPQHF
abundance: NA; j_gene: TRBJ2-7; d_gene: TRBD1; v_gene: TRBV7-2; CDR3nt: TGTGCCAGCAGCCGCGAAAGCCCGTCGACAGGGTGGTTGCACTTC; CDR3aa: CASSRESPSTGWLHF
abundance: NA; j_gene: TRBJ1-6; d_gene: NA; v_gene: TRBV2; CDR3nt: TGTGCCAGCAGTGAAGCCCGGGGAGGCCCCCTCCACTTT; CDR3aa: CASSEARGGPLHF
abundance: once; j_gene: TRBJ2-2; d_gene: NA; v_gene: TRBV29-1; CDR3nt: TGCAGCGTAGACGGGGGGAACACCGGGGAGCTGTTTTTT; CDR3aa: CSVDGGNTGELFF
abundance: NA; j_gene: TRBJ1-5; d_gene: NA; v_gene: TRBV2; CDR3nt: TGTGCCAGCAGTGAAACCTATGGAGTCCTCCACCTCTATAGCAATCAGCCCCAGCATTTT; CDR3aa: CASSETYGVLHLYSNQPQHF
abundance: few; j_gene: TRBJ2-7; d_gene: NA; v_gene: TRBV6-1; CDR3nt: TGTGCCAGCAGTGAGGACCGCTACGAGCAGTACTTC; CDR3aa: CASSEDRYEQYF
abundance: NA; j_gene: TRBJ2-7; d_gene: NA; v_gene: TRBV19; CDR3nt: TGTGCCAGTAGTGACGTCGGCGCCTACGAGCAGTACTTC; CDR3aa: CASSDVGAYEQYF
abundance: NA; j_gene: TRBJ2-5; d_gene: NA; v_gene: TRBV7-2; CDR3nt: TGTGCCAGCCGGCTGGTGGGGGCCGGGGAGACCCAGTACTTC; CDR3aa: CASRLVGAGETQYF
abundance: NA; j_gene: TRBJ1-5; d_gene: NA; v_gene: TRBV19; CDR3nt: TGTGCCAGTAGTATTTCCGAGGGGCGGCGACAGCCCCAGCATTTT; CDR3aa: CASSISEGRRQPQHF
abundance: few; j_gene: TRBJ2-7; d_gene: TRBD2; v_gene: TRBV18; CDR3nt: TGTGCCAGCTCACCAGGGACTAGCGCCTACGAGCAGTACTTC; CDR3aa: CASSPGTSAYEQYF
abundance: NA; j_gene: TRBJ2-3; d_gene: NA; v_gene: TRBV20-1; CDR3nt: TGCAGTTGGGGGCATGAGGATACGCAGTATTTT; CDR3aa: CSWGHEDTQYF
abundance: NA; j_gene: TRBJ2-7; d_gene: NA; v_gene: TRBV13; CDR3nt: TGTGCCAGCAGCTCGTCCCGGGACGGTTACTACGAGCAGTACTTC; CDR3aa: CASSSSRDGYYEQYF
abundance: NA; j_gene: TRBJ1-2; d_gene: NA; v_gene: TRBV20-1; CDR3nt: TGCAGTGCTATAATCAGTGGCGGCTACACCTTC; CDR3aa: CSAIISGGYTF
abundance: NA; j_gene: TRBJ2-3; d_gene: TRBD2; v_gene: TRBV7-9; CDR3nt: TGTGCCAGCAGCTCTCCCGGGGGGGGCTGGGGCACAGATACGCAGTATTTT; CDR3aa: CASSSPGGGWGTDTQYF
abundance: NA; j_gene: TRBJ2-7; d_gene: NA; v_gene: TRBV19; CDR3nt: TGTGCCAGTAGCCCCCTGGGGACACCCATCTACGAGCAGTACTTC; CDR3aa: CASSPLGTPIYEQYF
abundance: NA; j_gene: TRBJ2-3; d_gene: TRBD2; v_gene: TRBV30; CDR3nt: TGTGCCTGGAGTGTACTTGCGGGGGGCGGGTCGCAGTATTTT; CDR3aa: CAWSVLAGGGSQYF
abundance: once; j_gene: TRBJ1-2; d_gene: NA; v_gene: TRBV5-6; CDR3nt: TGTGCCAGCAGCGCTGCAGGGTCTCGAGGCTACACCTTC; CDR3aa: CASSAAGSRGYTF